This T cell receptor beta chain is drawn from a study of beta chain features in type 1 diabetes. General study results and limits: The cDNA sequencing approach could over-represent high-TCR-expressing cells. TCRB CDR3s were moderately but significantly shorter in Type 1 diabetes patients in all four CD4+ subsets.

Concerning this clone: Antigen specificity is unknown.

V lost 6 bases to trimming and J lost 9 bases; unmatched junction nucleotides: 7. The germline CDR1 and CDR2 sequences are MNHNS and SASEGT. This CDR3 comprises 13 residues. The authors reverse transcribed all of the isolated RNA, so sequencing captured expressed TCRB transcripts. Libraries were prepared by immunoSEQ multiplex PCR; TCRdb keeps only in-frame clonotypes and omits some of them. The sample carries tens of thousands of clones, roughly 56% recorded once. The chain has TRBV6-1 and TRBJ2-1, with TRBD1 matching 8 bases. The specimen sequenced was stem cell memory CD4+ T cells from blood. The source is a man between 18 and 29 years old with type 1 diabetes. The CDR3: CASRGGRGPEQFF. In DNA, the CDR3 is TGTGCCAGCAGGGGAGGCAGGGGGCCTGAGCAGTTCTTC.